The clone carrying this T cell receptor beta chain was seen many times. This sample's TCRbeta library carried unique molecular identifier barcodes. TCRdb re-called the PCR reads through MiXCR, storing one row per CDR3 protein. The sample shows 70,000 to 95,000 distinct CDR3 sequences, 12% of them seen only once. This entry belongs to a study of T-cell reconstitution after alpha-beta-depleted transplantation in children. Germline loops: CDR1 KGHSH, CDR2 LQKENI. This CDR3 comprises 16 residues. V gave up 6 bases and J gave up 2 bases, with 17 bases separating them. The sequence was collected from a human donor who donated a stem cell graft to a child with inherited bone marrow failure. This material consisted of PBMCs from the stem cell graft donor, taken from the stem cell graft. The J gene is TRBJ2-1, the V gene TRBV18, with D possibly called TRBD1 or TRBD2 (5 bases each). CDR3 in amino acids: CASSPSRDGTYNEQFF. The CDR3 nucleotides read TGTGCCAGCTCTCCCAGCCGGGACGGAACCTACAATGAGCAGTTCTTC.